This T cell receptor beta chain was identified in a study of T cell therapy after organ transplantation (dated by TCRdb to between 2018 and 2021). Study-level background: Autologous CMV-specific T cells, expanded in vitro for roughly 13 days with a peptide pool of 30 HLA class I and II CMV epitopes, were used as therapy products. The median number of CMV-specific T cells given to patients was 1.92 x 10^8, delivered over 2 to 6 intravenous infusions. Up to 6 T cell doses were administered to patients every 2 weeks, and patients were monitored for almost 30 weeks after therapy was completed. The study was a follow-up TRBV repertoire analysis of an open-label phase I trial of autologous CMV-specific adoptive T cell therapy in solid-organ transplant recipients. Long-term post-therapy samples were available for only about 80% of the 10 patients. Of the roughly ten patients, eight were classified as clinical responders and two as nonresponders. Pretherapy peripheral blood samples were collected before commencement of T cell therapy.

A distance of 13 bases separates the germline ends of V and J, which lose 5 bases and 0 bases respectively. The CDR3 contains 15 residues, cysteine and phenylalanine counted. Only CDR3 DNA is held: 45 bases, read in frame from base 1. The germline V gene encodes CDR1 MNHEY and CDR2 SVGAGI. TRB CDR3 regions were amplified from genomic DNA with the immunoSEQ two-step, bias-controlled multiplex PCR assay. Sequencing of CDR3 libraries was carried out on an Illumina NextSeq 500. The authors' pipeline ran thus. The immunoSEQ Analyzer platform handled the initial alignment and bioinformatics, which included bias normalization against synthetic CDR3 analogs. V, D and J genes were annotated according to IMGT database definitions. Additional TRBV analyses were carried out with default settings in VDJtools version 1.1.10 and the R package tcR version 2.2.1.11. GLIPH analysis was performed with version 1.0 using default settings. To test for significant clonotype frequency changes in CDR3 sequences with at least 5 reads, a 2-sided binomial test with Benjamini-Hochberg correction (alpha = 0.01) was used. This immuneACCESS table, as held by TCRdb, lists in-frame sequences with V and J called but not all clones. Of the missing ones, under half trace to an unresolved V gene in checked studies; the others have no known cause. The DNA was the basis for D and trimming; V, J and clone size are from that table. Counted in this sample were 45,000 to 50,000 clones; over 90% of them appeared once. Jointly, the top ten make up around 3.1% of the sample.

Concerning this clone: Which antigen it targets is not known. No qualities accompany the bases; no much larger clone lies one base away.

The time point label for this specimen denotes: before start of T cell therapy. Patients were solid-organ transplant recipients with drug-resistant/recurrent cytomegalovirus. Ten to eleven trial participants were selected for repertoire analysis based on availability of post-therapy peripheral blood mononuclear cells. A BD FACSAria III was used to sort viable CD3+CD8+CD4- lymphocytes from PBMCs. Genomic DNA was extracted from sorted cells with the Qiagen DNeasy Kit. Summary of the overall study and its limitations: Fold change in CD8 clonality after therapy was inversely correlated with pretherapy clonality, suggesting that less biased repertoires were more receptive to remodeling. The small number of expansions detected in nonresponders may reflect reduced sample coverage resulting from poor CD8+ T cell yield. The small cohort prevented assessing confounders such as concurrent antirejection and antiviral medications. Reconstitution after therapy appeared to involve both transferred clonotypes and endogenous clonotypes that were not detected in the therapy products. Marked pretherapy clonal expansions with minimal repertoire change after therapy were observed in nonresponders.

This specimen consisted of CD8+ T cells from blood, obtained before autologous CMV-specific T cell therapy. The chain was built from TRBV6-5 and TRBJ1-1; possibly the D gene is TRBD1, per 5 matching bases. This clonotype was obtained from a human patient who had received a solid organ transplant and had CMV disease. The CDR3 region has the sequence CASSTTQEMNTEAFF. In nucleotide form, the sequence is TGTGCCAGCAGTACTACACAGGAGATGAACACTGAAGCTTTCTTT.